These 27 T cell receptor beta chains came from one sample sequenced in a study of blood T cell repertoires in COVID-19. Libraries were prepared by immunoSEQ multiplex PCR; TCRdb keeps only in-frame clonotypes and omits some of them. The table lists more than 200,000 clones, roughly 80% of them singletons. Material for sequencing was peripheral blood. The receptors were gathered from a woman of 80 years or more with acute or convalescent COVID-19.

This chain connects TRBV1 to TRBJ2-1; TRBD2, the D gene given by the table, was not confirmed from the DNA. TRBV1 is assigned pseudogene status. The CDR3 has 20 residues. The CDR3 sequence is CTSSQDRNSGSHFGHREQFF. The CDR3 nucleotides are TGCACCAGCAGCCAAGATCGGAATAGCGGGAGCCATTTTGGGCATCGCGAGCAGTTCTTC.

This chain joins TRBV28 and TRBJ1-2, with unresolved D. V lost 6 bases to trimming and J lost 8 bases, with 16 bases between them. The CDR3 runs to 13 residues. The germline CDR1 and CDR2 sequences are MDHEN and SYDVKM. The CDR3 here is CASSATVLLGYTF. For the CDR3, the DNA is TGTGCCAGCAGCGCCACAGTGCTCCTGGGCTACACCTTC.

CDR3 region: CASSLLDSNTEAFF. CDR3 bases: TGTGCCAGCAGTTTGCTGGACAGTAACACTGAAGCTTTCTTT. This chain connects TRBV27 to TRBJ1-1, with D possibly being TRBD1 (6 bases). With 3 bases removed from V and 2 bases from J, the gap between germline ends came to 10 bases. The CDR3 extends over 14 amino acids. From germline, CDR1 is MNHEY and CDR2 SMNVEV (reference sequence).

The chain recombines TRBV19 with TRBJ2-5; TRBD1 matches 8 bases. CDR1 and CDR2 (germline): LNHDA, SQIVND (reference sequence). There are 14 residues in the CDR3. V lost 2 bases and J lost 4; bases outside the gene matches: 3. The DNA of the CDR3 is TGTGCCAGTAGTATACAGGGGGCGAGAGAGACCCAGTACTTC. It translates to CASSIQGARETQYF.

The V gene is TRBV11-2, the J gene TRBJ1-1; D might be TRBD1 (5 bases). V was shortened by 1 base and J by 6 bases, with 15 bases between the two germline ends. There are 15 residues in the CDR3. Looked up from germline, CDR1 is SGHAT and CDR2 is FQNNGV. The DNA of the CDR3 is TGTGCCAGCAGCTTAGCCTTCCGCAGGGTGCCTGAAGCTTTCTTT. Translated: CASSLAFRRVPEAFF.

This clone was seen only a few times. CDR3 in DNA: TGCAGCGTTGCAGGGAACACCGGGGAGCTGTTTTTT. It codes for CSVAGNTGELFF. V usage is TRBV29-1 and J usage is TRBJ2-2; D ambiguous. This CDR3 is 12 amino acids long. The germline V gene has CDR1 SQVTM and CDR2 ANQGSEA. The V gene lost 4 bases and the J gene lost 1 base, with 4 bases spanning the gap.

The gene calls are TRBV9 and TRBJ1-3; possibly TRBD1 for D (5 bases). The germline V gene encodes CDR1 SGDLS and CDR2 YYNGEE. V gave up 0 bases and J gave up 3 bases, with 16 bases separating them. The CDR3 runs 17 residues. The CDR3 DNA reads as TGTGCCAGCAGCGTAGGAGACAGTTCCCCTCTTGGAAACACCATATATTTT. Translation: CASSVGDSSPLGNTIYF.

The rearrangement uses TRBV30 and TRBJ2-7; 11 bases line up with TRBD2. CDR1 and CDR2 from the germline V gene are GTSNPN and SVGIG (reference sequence). The CDR3 runs to 12 residues. V lost 3 bases and J lost 5; bases outside the gene matches: 0. CDR3 region: CAWRLAGDEQYF. The CDR3 nucleotides are TGTGCCTGGAGACTAGCGGGAGACGAGCAGTACTTC. The full variable domain, completed using reference TRBV30 and TRBJ2-7, is SQTIHQWPATLVQPVGSPLSLECTVEGTSNPNLYWYRQAAGRGLQLLFYSVGIGQISSEVPQNLSASRPQDRQFILSSKKLLLSDSGFYLCAWRLAGDEQYFGPGTRLTVT.

The V gene is TRBV3-1 (or the pseudogene TRBV3-2), the J gene TRBJ2-1, with 9 bases lining up with TRBD1. Germline CDR1 reads LGHDT; CDR2 reads YNNKEL (reference sequence). CDR3 length equals 13 residues. Losses at the gene ends were 10 bases for V and 8 bases for J; bases not matched to a gene: 9. The CDR3 nucleotides are TGTGCCACCGAGGGACAGGGTATCTATGAGCAGTTCTTC. Translation gives CATEGQGIYEQFF.

The chain links TRBV7-2 to TRBJ2-2; 7 nucleotides agree with TRBD2. Per germline, CDR1 SGHTA and CDR2 FQGNSA. V was pared by 3 bases and J by 5 bases, with 6 bases of the junction left unmatched. The CDR3 consists of 15 residues. The CDR3 is CASSFGGGWTGELFF. CDR3 in DNA: TGTGCCAGCAGCTTTGGGGGAGGGTGGACCGGGGAGCTGTTTTTT.

This clone has just a few counts. The V call is TRBV7-9, the J call TRBJ2-2, with TRBD2 as a possible D gene (6 bases). Trimming took 5 bases from V and 6 from J, leaving 13 bases between them. The CDR3 has 14 residues. In germline, CDR1 is SEHNR, CDR2 FQNEAQ (reference sequence). This chain's CDR3 is CASSMTGTPGELFF. The CDR3 coding sequence is TGTGCCAGCAGCATGACCGGGACTCCCGGGGAGCTGTTTTTT. Variable domain in full (rest from reference TRBV7-9 and TRBJ2-2): DTGVSQNPRHKITKRGQNVTFRCDPISEHNRLYWYRQTLGQGPEFLTYFQNEAQLEKSRLLSDRFSAERPKGSFSTLEIQRTEQGDSAMYLCASSMTGTPGELFFGEGSRLTVL.

The chain couples TRBV11-2 to TRBJ1-1; no definite D call. Trimming shortened V by 4 bases and J by 11 bases, and 11 bases separated the two germline ends. The CDR3 spans 11 residues. Germline V gene lookup returns CDR1 SGHAT and CDR2 FQNNGV. For the CDR3, the DNA is TGTGCCAGCAGCTCCTCACGGACTGCTTTCTTT. It specifies CASSSSRTAFF.

The gene calls are TRBV28 and TRBJ2-7; weak D call: TRBD2 (6 bases). This CDR3 is built from 15 residues. V lost 7 bases and J 2 bases, leaving 18 bases between the germline ends. CDR1 and CDR2 (germline): MDHEN, SYDVKM. The CDR3 protein is CASTSLAGLPYEQYF. For the CDR3, the DNA is TGTGCCAGCACCTCTTTGGCGGGGCTACCCTACGAGCAGTACTTC.

V usage is TRBV28 and J usage is TRBJ2-7; 8 nucleotides line up with TRBD2. The CDR3 loop spans 15 amino acids. CDR1 MDHEN and CDR2 SYDVKM come from the germline V gene. With V trimmed by 7 bases and J by 2 bases, 10 bases remained unmatched. For the CDR3, the DNA is TGTGCCAGCACGGGGGGGGGAGTCGTCACCTACGAGCAGTACTTC. It yields the protein CASTGGGVVTYEQYF.

The V call is TRBV19, the J call TRBJ2-1, with TRBD2 matching 8 bases. V was clipped by 11 bases and J by 5 bases; unmatched bases: 23. The CDR3 runs to 18 residues. In germline, CDR1 is LNHDA, CDR2 SQIVND (reference sequence). The CDR3 loop reads CAFCWGGGGRRRNNEQFF. The CDR3 region has the DNA TGTGCCTTTTGTTGGGGTGGGGGCGGGAGGCGGAGAAACAATGAGCAGTTCTTC.

This clone has only a few counts. The V call is TRBV11-3, the J call TRBJ2-3, with a tentative D call TRBD2 (6 bases). CDR1 SGHNT and CDR2 YENEEA come from the germline V gene. V lost 4 bases to trimming and J lost 0 bases, with 8 bases between them. The CDR3 covers 14 residues. Written as DNA, the CDR3 is TGTGCCAGCAGCTCGGGGGTGAGCACAGATACGCAGTATTTT. Protein product: CASSSGVSTDTQYF.

The J gene is TRBJ1-5, the V gene TRBV19; no clear D. Looked up from germline, CDR1 is LNHDA and CDR2 is SQIVND (reference sequence). V was cut by 4 bases and J by 4 bases, with 20 bases left in between. CDR3 length: 17 residues. The CDR3 DNA reads TGTGCCAGTAGTACGAGAGCTCGGGGAGGCGGGAATCAGCCCCAGCATTTT. This sequence encodes CASSTRARGGGNQPQHF. The whole variable domain, remainder taken from reference TRBV19 and TRBJ1-5, is DGGITQSPKYLFRKEGQNVTLSCEQNLNHDAMYWYRQDPGQGLRLIYYSQIVNDFQKGDIAEGYSVSREKKESFPLTVTSAQKNPTAFYLCASSTRARGGGNQPQHFGDGTRLSIL.

The CDR3 DNA sequence: TGTGCCAGCGCCCTTAGCGGCCCCTACGAGCAGTACTTC. As protein: CASALSGPYEQYF. This sequence joins TRBV19 and TRBJ2-7; a possible D gene is TRBD2 (6 bases). CDR1 LNHDA and CDR2 SQIVND come from the germline V gene (reference sequence). Trimming shortened V by 9 bases and J by 2 bases, and 14 bases separated the two germline ends. The CDR3 covers 13 residues.

This chain connects TRBV5-5 to TRBJ1-6; weak D call: TRBD1 (5 bases). The CDR3 runs to 14 residues. CDR1 SGHKS and CDR2 YYEKEE come from the germline V gene (reference sequence). Trimming shortened V by 2 bases and J by 5 bases, and 8 bases separated the two germline ends. The CDR3 here is CASSFLGDNSPLHF. DNA for the CDR3: TGTGCCAGCAGCTTTTTAGGGGATAATTCACCCCTCCACTTT.

The CDR3 DNA follows: TGCGCCAGCAGCCCCGGGACAGGGGCCTACACTGAAGCTTTCTTT. Protein sequence: CASSPGTGAYTEAFF. The chain is built from TRBV5-1 and TRBJ1-1; 10 bases align to TRBD1. The CDR3 runs 15 residues. The germline V gene encodes CDR1 SGHRS and CDR2 YFSETQ. V shed 4 bases and J 3 bases; nucleotides not matched to a gene: 6.

V and J are TRBV10-3 and TRBJ1-1, with a possible D match to TRBD1 (5 bases). The CDR3 covers 16 residues. Looked up from germline, CDR1 is ENHRY and CDR2 is SYGVKD. Trimming took 3 bases from V and 1 from J, leaving 15 bases between them. CDR3 DNA: TGTGCCATCAGTGACCCTCGGAGGGACTCGAACACTGAAGCTTTCTTT. This gives the protein CAISDPRRDSNTEAFF.

The rearrangement links TRBV29-1 to TRBJ2-3, with TRBD2 matching over 8 bases. The junction had 7 bases not matched to a gene; V was cut back by 4 bases and J by 4 bases. CDR1 and CDR2 (germline): SQVTM, ANQGSEA. The CDR3 runs 14 residues. CDR3 residues: CSVGLAGSPDTQYF. The CDR3 nucleotides read TGCAGCGTTGGATTAGCGGGATCCCCAGATACGCAGTATTTT.

The rearrangement uses TRBV24-1 and TRBJ1-5, with D possibly being TRBD1 (5 bases). This CDR3 contains 13 residues. Germline V gene sequence: CDR1 KGHDR, CDR2 SFDVKD. V was clipped by 4 bases and J by 7 bases, with 10 bases between them. CDR3 nucleotide sequence: TGTGCCACCAGTGACGGCAGGGCACAGCCCCAGCATTTT. Its translation: CATSDGRAQPQHF.

The J gene is TRBJ1-2, the V gene TRBV19; 7 bases agree with TRBD1. Losses at the gene ends were 3 bases for V and 4 bases for J; bases not matched to a gene: 11. Germline CDR1 LNHDA, CDR2 SQIVND (reference sequence). The CDR3 covers 16 residues. The CDR3 spells CASSILTGLTLYGYTF. The CDR3 DNA reads TGTGCCAGTAGTATCCTGACAGGGTTAACCCTCTATGGCTACACCTTC. Filled out from reference TRBV19 and TRBJ1-2, the complete variable domain reads DGGITQSPKYLFRKEGQNVTLSCEQNLNHDAMYWYRQDPGQGLRLIYYSQIVNDFQKGDIAEGYSVSREKKESFPLTVTSAQKNPTAFYLCASSILTGLTLYGYTFGSGTRLTVV.

The V and J genes are TRBV11-2 and TRBJ2-1; 11 nucleotides agree with TRBD1. Germline V CDR1 and CDR2: SGHAT, FQNNGV. The CDR3 is made up of 15 amino acids. The V gene end was trimmed by 3 bases and the J gene end by 7 bases; junction bases not matched to a gene: 5. CDR3 DNA sequence: TGTGCCAGCAGCTTTATCGGGACAGGGGGAAATGAGCAGTTCTTC. It translates to CASSFIGTGGNEQFF. Full variable domain (missing parts from reference TRBV11-2 and TRBJ2-1): EAGVAQSPRYKIIEKRQSVAFWCNPISGHATLYWYQQILGQGPKLLIQFQNNGVVDDSQLPKDRFSAERLKGVDSTLKIQPAKLEDSAVYLCASSFIGTGGNEQFFGPGTRLTVL.

CDR3 DNA sequence: TGCAGTGCCAGTACTAGCGGGGGGGCCGGTGAGCAGTTCTTC. Protein sequence: CSASTSGGAGEQFF. The chain has TRBV20-1 and TRBJ2-1; 13 bases are a match to TRBD2. Germline assignment: CDR1 DFQATT and CDR2 SNEGSKA (reference sequence). This CDR3 is built from 14 residues. Trimming cost V 6 bases and J 9 bases; bases outside gene matches: 8.

In this sample, this clone turned up a few times. The chain carries TRBV19 and TRBJ1-5; D gene ambiguous. V lost 5 bases and J 0 bases, leaving 23 bases between the germline ends. From germline, CDR1 is LNHDA and CDR2 SQIVND (reference sequence). The CDR3 is 19 amino acids. The CDR3 DNA is TGTGCCAGTAGTCCCCTACCGGGGAGGCAGCTCAATAGCAATCAGCCCCAGCATTTT. Translating it yields CASSPLPGRQLNSNQPQHF.